The 31 T cell receptor beta chains below were found in one sample sequenced in a study of CD8 T cells in Susac syndrome. Random hexamers were used to reverse transcribe roughly 0.45 to 1 ug of RNA. TCRdb fed the immunoSEQ multiplex PCR reads into MiXCR, producing one record per CDR3 protein. The data show 150,000 to 200,000 distinct CDR3 sequences, with 93% seen just once and approximately 0.1% held by the top ten. Sequencing used CD4+ T cells from PBMCs. These receptors originate from a human donor in good health.

This clonotype has only one observation. The chain employs TRBV6-1 and TRBJ2-2; 8 nucleotides agree with TRBD1. There are 14 residues in the CDR3. The germline V gene has CDR1 MNHNS and CDR2 SASEGT. The junction had 5 bases not matched to a gene; V was cut back by 5 bases and J by 6 bases. The CDR3 nucleotides are TGTGCCAGCAGTTCTCAGGGACAGGCCGGGGAGCTGTTTTTT. Amino acid sequence: CASSSQGQAGELFF.

Here the CDR3 reads CASTPAGLKVQYF. For the CDR3, the DNA is TGTGCCAGCACCCCAGCAGGGTTAAAGGTCCAGTACTTC. The chain has TRBV6-6 and TRBJ2-5; TRBD1 might be the D (5 bases). Per germline, CDR1 MNHNY and CDR2 SVGAGI (reference sequence). CDR3 length equals 13 residues. The ends were cut back, 7 bases at V and 10 bases at J, with 19 bases in the middle.

The chain carries TRBV29-1 and TRBJ1-1; 7 positions match TRBD1. Germline CDR1 is SQVTM and CDR2 is ANQGSEA. Trimming cost V 5 bases and J 0 bases; bases outside gene matches: 18. The CDR3 extends over 18 amino acids. Written as DNA, the CDR3 is TGCAGCGTTTGGGGGACAAACTTAGACAGGGAGATGAACACTGAAGCTTTCTTT. Its protein is CSVWGTNLDREMNTEAFF. The full variable domain, completed using reference TRBV29-1 and TRBJ1-1, is SAVISQKPSRDICQRGTSLTIQCQVDSQVTMMFWYRQQPGQSLTLIATANQGSEATYESGFVIDKFPISRPNLTFSTLTVSNMSPEDSSIYLCSVWGTNLDREMNTEAFFGQGTRLTVV.

The V call is TRBV20-1, the J call TRBJ2-1; possible D gene TRBD2, 7 bases. CDR1 DFQATT and CDR2 SNEGSKA come from the germline V gene (reference sequence). This CDR3 is built from 16 residues. V was shortened by 1 base and J by 3 bases, with 16 bases between the two germline ends. The CDR3 sequence is CSARVRGGYDYNEQFF. CDR3 nucleotide sequence: TGCAGTGCTAGAGTTCGCGGGGGCTACGACTACAATGAGCAGTTCTTC.

The CDR3 loop reads CASSVGVSPLHF. Written as DNA, the CDR3 is TGTGCCAGCAGTGTGGGGGTCTCACCCCTCCACTTT. The chain combines TRBV6-1 with TRBJ1-6, with TRBD1 as a possible D gene (5 bases). This CDR3 contains 12 residues. The ends were cut back, 4 bases at V and 10 bases at J, with 8 bases in the middle. Per the germline V gene, CDR1 is MNHNS and CDR2 is SASEGT.

In DNA form, the CDR3 reads TGCAGTGCTAGAGTGGCAGGGGGGGGCACCGGGGAGCTGTTTTTT. This translates into CSARVAGGGTGELFF. The chain joins TRBV20-1 to TRBJ2-2, with D possibly being TRBD1 or TRBD2 (7 bases each). The CDR3 is made up of 15 amino acids. The germline CDR1 and CDR2 sequences are DFQATT and SNEGSKA (reference sequence). The V and J ends lost 1 base and 4 bases respectively, with 13 bases between them.

The chain employs TRBV3-1 and TRBJ2-7, with 7 positions matching TRBD2. With V trimmed by 4 bases and J by 0 bases, 12 bases remained unmatched. The CDR3 is made up of 17 amino acids. Germline V gene data show CDR1 as LGHDT and CDR2 as YNNKEL (reference sequence). CDR3 amino acids: CASSLSKPTGGSYEQYV. CDR3 sequence (DNA): TGTGCCAGCAGCCTCAGTAAGCCGACGGGGGGCTCCTACGAGCAGTACGTC.

The V and J genes are TRBV19 and TRBJ1-1; D unresolved. From germline, CDR1 is LNHDA and CDR2 SQIVND (reference sequence). V was cut by 5 bases and J by 4 bases, with 17 bases left in between. This CDR3 spans 15 amino acids. CDR3 residues: CASSPLLKVSTEAFF. CDR3 nucleotide sequence: TGTGCCAGTAGTCCTCTACTGAAGGTAAGCACTGAAGCTTTCTTT.

V gene TRBV3-1 combines with J gene TRBJ1-6, with a weak D call TRBD1 (5 bases). The CDR3 length is 19 residues. Germline CDR1 LGHDT, CDR2 YNNKEL (reference sequence). The V end was cut by 0 bases, the J end by 0 bases, with 15 bases between. CDR3 coding DNA: TGTGCCAGCAGCCAAGATCAGTACAGGCGTAGCTCCTATAATTCACCCCTCCACTTT. Its translation is CASSQDQYRRSSYNSPLHF.

The V and J genes are TRBV29-1 and TRBJ2-1; 7 bases match TRBD1. The CDR3 runs to 13 residues. Germline lookup yields CDR1 SQVTM and CDR2 ANQGSEA. V shed 7 bases and J 2 bases; nucleotides not matched to a gene: 5. The CDR3 sequence: CSGGQVAYNEQFF. CDR3 in DNA: TGCAGCGGAGGACAGGTCGCCTACAATGAGCAGTTCTTC.

This clonotype was counted once. The chain has TRBV3-1 and TRBJ2-1, with 10 bases fitting TRBD2. Per the germline V gene, CDR1 is LGHDT and CDR2 is YNNKEL (reference sequence). Trimming at V came to 8 bases and at J to 9 bases, leaving 19 bases not matched to a gene. The CDR3 covers 17 residues. CDR3 region: CASLGSGGAIGTGEQFF. CDR3 DNA: TGTGCCAGCTTGGGGAGCGGGGGGGCCATCGGTACAGGTGAGCAGTTCTTC.

V and J are TRBV20-1 and TRBJ1-5, with unresolved D. V lost 6 bases and J lost 0, with 9 bases in between. CDR3 size: 13 residues. Germline lookup yields CDR1 DFQATT and CDR2 SNEGSKA (reference sequence). CDR3 sequence (DNA): TGCAGTGCCGCTCGGAATAGCAATCAGCCCCAGCATTTT. This gives the protein CSAARNSNQPQHF.

This chain links TRBV4-3 with TRBJ2-3, with D maybe TRBD2 (5 bases). The CDR3 has 14 residues. Trimming took off 1 base at V and 3 bases at J, with 8 bases between the two ends. Germline V gives CDR1 LGHNA, CDR2 YSLEER. In nucleotides, the CDR3 is TGCGCCAGCAGCCAAGGGACTCTAACAGATACGCAGTATTTT. Its protein product is CASSQGTLTDTQYF.

The CDR3 sequence: CASSGVEGRSGELFF. CDR3 sequence (DNA): TGTGCCAGCAGCGGCGTAGAGGGACGGTCCGGGGAGCTGTTTTTT. This chain connects TRBV6-2 or TRBV6-3 to TRBJ2-2; D possibly matches TRBD1 or TRBD2 (5 bases each). The CDR3 totals 15 residues. Germline V gene data show CDR1 as MNHEY and CDR2 as SVGEGT. V dropped 6 bases and J dropped 6 bases, with 17 bases sitting between them.

The gene calls are TRBV12-3 or TRBV12-4 and TRBJ1-6; 9 bases match TRBD1. J lost 7 bases, V lost 3 bases, and 7 bases had no gene match. The CDR3 contains 16 residues. CDR3 nucleotide sequence: TGTGCCAGCAGTTTCGCCGGGACAGGGCACAATTCACCCCTCCACTTT. This codes for CASSFAGTGHNSPLHF.

This chain joins TRBV3-1 and TRBJ2-7; 11 positions match TRBD1. V trimming: 8 bases; J trimming: 6 bases; junction bases outside the gene matches: 6. CDR1 is LGHDT and CDR2 is YNNKEL in the germline V gene (reference sequence). The CDR3 is 13 residues long. As DNA, the CDR3 is TGTGCCAGCGAGGACAGGGGGCGACGCGAGCAGTACTTC. Residues: CASEDRGRREQYF.

The chain combines TRBV30 with TRBJ1-1; possible D gene TRBD1, 6 bases. Trimming pared 1 base from V and 4 bases from J, leaving 10 bases between. The germline CDR1 and CDR2 sequences are GTSNPN and SVGIG (reference sequence). This CDR3 has 13 amino acids. CDR3 sequence: CAWSATGSTEAFF. CDR3 coding DNA: TGTGCCTGGAGTGCCACAGGGAGCACTGAAGCTTTCTTT.

The rearrangement links TRBV6-2 or TRBV6-3 to TRBJ1-5; no clear D. CDR1 and CDR2 from the germline V gene are MNHEY and SVGEGT. This CDR3 comprises 17 residues. Trimming left V 4 bases short and J 0 bases short, with 16 bases between. The CDR3 here is CASSSFLTAHSNQPQHF. CDR3 coding DNA: TGTGCCAGCAGTTCCTTTCTGACGGCCCATAGCAATCAGCCCCAGCATTTT.

The V call is TRBV7-3, the J call TRBJ1-1, with D unclear. Germline V CDR1 and CDR2: SGHTA, FQGTGA. This CDR3 is built from 17 residues. V gave up 1 base and J gave up 1 base, with 16 bases separating them. The CDR3 nucleotides are TGTGCCAGCAGCTTAAACGCAGGACGACTACCGAACACTGAAGCTTTCTTT. It translates to CASSLNAGRLPNTEAFF.

This chain connects TRBV12-3 or TRBV12-4 to TRBJ2-2; 11 positions agree with TRBD2. The CDR3 runs 17 residues. Trimming took 1 base from V and 1 from J; bases not matched to a gene: 2. This chain's CDR3 is CASSLGLAGQNTGELFF. The CDR3 DNA reads as TGTGCCAGCAGTTTAGGACTAGCGGGGCAGAACACCGGGGAGCTGTTTTTT.

The rearrangement joins TRBV27 to TRBJ1-6; possibly TRBD1 for D (5 bases). Germline CDR1 MNHEY, CDR2 SMNVEV (reference sequence). This CDR3 comprises 15 residues. Trimming took 7 bases from V and 8 from J, leaving 18 bases between them. The CDR3 reads CASTLGGRAYSPLHF. Written as DNA, the CDR3 is TGTGCCAGCACCCTTGGAGGCAGGGCTTATTCACCCCTCCACTTT.

The rearrangement links TRBV27 to TRBJ1-2; 8 bases are shared with TRBD1. The germline V gene encodes CDR1 MNHEY and CDR2 SMNVEV (reference sequence). This CDR3 comprises 14 residues. V lost 2 bases and J lost 7; bases outside the gene matches: 6. CDR3 residues: CASSLIRGQGGYTF. The CDR3 coding sequence is TGTGCCAGCAGTTTAATCAGGGGGCAGGGTGGCTACACCTTC.

A few counts support this clonotype. This chain connects TRBV6-5 to TRBJ2-7, with D possibly called TRBD1 or TRBD2 (5 bases each). The V end was cut by 6 bases, the J end by 3 bases, with 15 bases between. Germline CDR1 and CDR2: MNHEY and SVGAGI. The CDR3 is made up of 14 amino acids. The CDR3 region is CASSREGRRYEQYF. The CDR3 DNA is TGTGCCAGCAGCCGAGAGGGACGGCGCTACGAGCAGTACTTC.

The chain recombines TRBV7-9 with TRBJ2-3; the D gene is possibly TRBD1 (6 bases). CDR1 and CDR2 (germline): SEHNR, FQNEAQ (reference sequence). The CDR3 contains 16 residues. With 4 bases removed from V and 0 bases from J, the gap between germline ends came to 14 bases. The CDR3: CASSSTGTYSTDTQYF. The DNA for the CDR3 is TGTGCCAGCAGCTCAACCGGGACATACAGCACAGATACGCAGTATTTT.

In DNA, the CDR3 is TGTGCCAGCAGTTACCCGGATACAGATACGCAGTATTTT. Translated, it gives CASSYPDTDTQYF. This chain uses TRBV6-5 with TRBJ2-3; D unclear. Trimming left V 2 bases short and J 3 bases short, with 6 bases between. This CDR3 comprises 13 residues. CDR1 is MNHEY and CDR2 is SVGAGI in the germline V gene.

This chain links TRBV7-2 with TRBJ2-5; D is ambiguous. Germline V gene lookup returns CDR1 SGHTA and CDR2 FQGNSA. CDR3 length: 14 residues. Trimming left V 5 bases short and J 1 base short, with 11 bases between. The CDR3 coding sequence is TGTGCCAGCAGCCCCCGTTTAACCCAAGAGACCCAGTACTTC. Translation gives CASSPRLTQETQYF.

This clonotype showed up just once. The chain combines TRBV7-2 with TRBJ2-3; TRBD2 matches 12 bases. The trim removed 1 base at V and 5 bases at J, leaving 10 bases unmatched. CDR3 length: 18 residues. Germline CDR1 reads SGHTA; CDR2 reads FQGNSA. The CDR3 DNA follows: TGTGCCAGCAGCTTAGGCCGGCTAGCGGGGGGGCCCGGAGATACGCAGTATTTT. Translation gives CASSLGRLAGGPGDTQYF.

The genes are TRBV6-6 and TRBJ1-5; TRBD1 aligns across 7 bases. This CDR3 contains 13 residues. Germline CDR1 is MNHNY and CDR2 is SVGAGI (reference sequence). The V and J ends lost 4 bases and 8 bases, in that order; junction bases with no gene match: 5. In DNA, the CDR3 is TGTGCCAGCAGTTCGACCCAGGGGGAGCCCCAGCATTTT. As protein: CASSSTQGEPQHF.

The chain recombines TRBV3-1 with TRBJ1-6, with D possibly being TRBD1 (6 bases). The CDR3 sequence is 14 residues long. The V gene's germline CDR1 is LGHDT and CDR2 YNNKEL (reference sequence). The V and J ends lost 1 base and 9 bases respectively, with 10 bases between them. This CDR3 is CASSQGRGISPLHF. In nucleotides, the CDR3 is TGTGCCAGCAGCCAAGGCAGGGGTATTTCACCCCTCCACTTT.

CDR3 nucleotide sequence: TGTGCCAGCAGTAAGGACAGCGCGAACACCGGGGAGCTGTTTTTT. Translation: CASSKDSANTGELFF. The chain employs TRBV28 and TRBJ2-2; perhaps TRBD1 as D (6 bases). Between the trimmed V and J ends, which lost 5 bases and 0 bases, there was a span of 10 bases. CDR1 is MDHEN and CDR2 is SYDVKM in the germline V gene. This CDR3 has 15 residues.

This clonotype was detected many times. V usage is TRBV7-3 and J usage is TRBJ1-6; D not resolved. This CDR3 comprises 14 residues. V lost 6 bases and J lost 0, with 6 bases in between. Germline V lookup: CDR1 SGHTA, CDR2 FQGTGA. The DNA of the CDR3 is TGTGCCAGCAGTCTGAGCTCCTATAATTCACCCCTCCACTTT. Translated, it gives CASSLSSYNSPLHF.